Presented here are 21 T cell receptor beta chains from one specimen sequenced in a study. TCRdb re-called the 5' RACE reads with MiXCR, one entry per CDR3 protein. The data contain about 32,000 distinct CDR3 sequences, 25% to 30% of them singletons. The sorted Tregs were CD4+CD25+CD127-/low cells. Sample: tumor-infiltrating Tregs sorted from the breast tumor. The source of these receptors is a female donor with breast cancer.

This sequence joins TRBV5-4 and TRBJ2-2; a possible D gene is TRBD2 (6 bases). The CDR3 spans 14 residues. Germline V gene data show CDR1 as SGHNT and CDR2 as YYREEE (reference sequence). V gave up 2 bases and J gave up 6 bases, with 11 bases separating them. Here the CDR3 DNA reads TGTGCCAGCAGCTTAGGCTGGAGGGCCGGGGAGCTGTTTTTT. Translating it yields CASSLGWRAGELFF.

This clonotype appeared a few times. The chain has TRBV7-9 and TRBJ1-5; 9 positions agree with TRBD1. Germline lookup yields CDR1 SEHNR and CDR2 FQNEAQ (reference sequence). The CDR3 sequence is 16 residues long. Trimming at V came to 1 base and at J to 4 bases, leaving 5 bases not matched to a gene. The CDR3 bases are TGTGCCAGCAGCTTAGGAGGACAGGGGCGAAATCAGCCCCAGCATTTT. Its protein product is CASSLGGQGRNQPQHF. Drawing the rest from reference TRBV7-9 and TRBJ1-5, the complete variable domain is DTGVSQNPRHKITKRGQNVTFRCDPISEHNRLYWYRQTLGQGPEFLTYFQNEAQLEKSRLLSDRFSAERPKGSFSTLEIQRTEQGDSAMYLCASSLGGQGRNQPQHFGDGTRLSIL.

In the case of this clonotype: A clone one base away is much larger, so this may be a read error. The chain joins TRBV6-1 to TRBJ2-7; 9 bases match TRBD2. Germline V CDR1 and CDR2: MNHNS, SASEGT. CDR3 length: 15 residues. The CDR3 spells CASSSIAGVGSVSLF. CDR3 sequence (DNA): TGTGCCAGCAGTTCCATAGCGGGGGTAGGCAGCGTGTCACTCTTC.

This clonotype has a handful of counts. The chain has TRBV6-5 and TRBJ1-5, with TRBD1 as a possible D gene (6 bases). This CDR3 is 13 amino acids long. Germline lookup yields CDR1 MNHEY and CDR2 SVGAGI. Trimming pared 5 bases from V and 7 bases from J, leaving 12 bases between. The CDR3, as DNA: TGTGCCAGCAGTCCCAGGGGACGGCAGCCCCAGCATTTT. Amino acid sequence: CASSPRGRQPQHF.

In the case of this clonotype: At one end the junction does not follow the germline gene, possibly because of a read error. The CDR3 nucleotides read TGTGCCACCGGTGATACAGGGGTTAGCACTGAAGCTTTCTTT. This codes for CATGDTGVSTEAFF. The chain combines TRBV24-1 with TRBJ1-1; 7 positions match TRBD1. This CDR3 comprises 14 residues. The germline V gene has CDR1 KGHDR and CDR2 SFDVKD.

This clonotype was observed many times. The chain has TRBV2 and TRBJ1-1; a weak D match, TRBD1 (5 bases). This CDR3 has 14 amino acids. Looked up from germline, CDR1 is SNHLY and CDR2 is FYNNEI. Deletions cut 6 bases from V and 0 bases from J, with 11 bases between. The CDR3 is CASRAGYMNTEAFF. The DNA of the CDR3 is TGTGCCAGCAGAGCAGGGTACATGAACACTGAAGCTTTCTTT.

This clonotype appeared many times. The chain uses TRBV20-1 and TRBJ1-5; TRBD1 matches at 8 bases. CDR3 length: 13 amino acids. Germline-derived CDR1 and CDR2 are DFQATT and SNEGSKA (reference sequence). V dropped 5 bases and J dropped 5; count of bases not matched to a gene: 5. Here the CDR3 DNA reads TGCAGTGCTGCCCAACAGGGGGATCAGCCCCAGCATTTT. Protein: CSAAQQGDQPQHF.

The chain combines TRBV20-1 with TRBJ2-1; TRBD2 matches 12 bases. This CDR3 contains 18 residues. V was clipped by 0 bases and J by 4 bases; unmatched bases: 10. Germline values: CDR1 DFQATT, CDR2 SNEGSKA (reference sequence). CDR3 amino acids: CSARDSTSGGSAYNEQFF. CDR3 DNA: TGCAGTGCTAGAGATTCGACTAGCGGGGGAAGCGCATACAATGAGCAGTTCTTC.

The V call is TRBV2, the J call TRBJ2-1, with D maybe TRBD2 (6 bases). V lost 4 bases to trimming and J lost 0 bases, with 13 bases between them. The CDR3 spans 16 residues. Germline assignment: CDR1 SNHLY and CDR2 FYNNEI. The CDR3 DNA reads TGTGCCAGCAGTGCCCGACTAGGGAGCTCCTACAATGAGCAGTTCTTC. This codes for CASSARLGSSYNEQFF.

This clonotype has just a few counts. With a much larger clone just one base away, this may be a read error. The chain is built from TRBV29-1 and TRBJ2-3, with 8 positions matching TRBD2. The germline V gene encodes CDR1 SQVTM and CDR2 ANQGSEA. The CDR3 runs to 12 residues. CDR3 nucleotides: TGCAGCGCGGAGCGGGAGACAGATACGCAGTGTTTT. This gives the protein CSAERETDTQCF.

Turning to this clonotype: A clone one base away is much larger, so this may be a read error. The CDR3 DNA reads as TGTGCCAGCAGCCAGAGGCGGTTCTCCTACAGTGAGCAGTTCTTC. Encoded protein: CASSQRRFSYSEQFF. This chain links TRBV7-2 with TRBJ2-1; D gene uncertain. Germline assignment: CDR1 SGHTA and CDR2 FQGNSA. The CDR3 contains 15 residues.

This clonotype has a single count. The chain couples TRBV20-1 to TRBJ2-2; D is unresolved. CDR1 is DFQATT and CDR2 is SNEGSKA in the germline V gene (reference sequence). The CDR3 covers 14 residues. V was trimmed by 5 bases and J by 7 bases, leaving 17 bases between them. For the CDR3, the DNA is TGCAGTGCTTTCCAGGACGGAGTCGGCGGGGAGCTGTTTTTT. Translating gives CSAFQDGVGGELFF.

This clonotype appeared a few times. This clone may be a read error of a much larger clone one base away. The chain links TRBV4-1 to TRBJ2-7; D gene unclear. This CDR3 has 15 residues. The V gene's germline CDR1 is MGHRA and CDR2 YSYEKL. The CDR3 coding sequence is TGCGCCAGCAGCCCGACGGAAGGGTCCTCCTACGAGCGGTACTTC. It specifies CASSPTEGSSYERYF.

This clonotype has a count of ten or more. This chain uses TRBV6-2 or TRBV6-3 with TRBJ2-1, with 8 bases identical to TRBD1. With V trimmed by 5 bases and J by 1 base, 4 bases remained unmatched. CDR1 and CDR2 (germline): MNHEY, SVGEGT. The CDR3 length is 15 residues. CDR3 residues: CASSPGQASYNEQFF. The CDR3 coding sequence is TGTGCCAGCAGTCCGGGACAGGCGTCCTACAATGAGCAGTTCTTC.

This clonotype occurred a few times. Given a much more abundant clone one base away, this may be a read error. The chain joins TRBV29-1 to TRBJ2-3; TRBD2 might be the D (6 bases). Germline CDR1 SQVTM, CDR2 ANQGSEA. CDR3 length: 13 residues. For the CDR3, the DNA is TGCAGCGTTGACCCCACTAGCACAGATGCGCAGTATTTT. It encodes CSVDPTSTDAQYF.

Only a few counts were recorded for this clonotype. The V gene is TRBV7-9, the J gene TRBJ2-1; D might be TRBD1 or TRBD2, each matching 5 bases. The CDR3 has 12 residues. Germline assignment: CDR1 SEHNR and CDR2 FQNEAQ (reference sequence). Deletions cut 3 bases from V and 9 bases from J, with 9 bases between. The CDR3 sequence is CASSFSGTEQFF. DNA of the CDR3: TGTGCCAGCAGCTTTTCGGGGACTGAGCAGTTCTTC.

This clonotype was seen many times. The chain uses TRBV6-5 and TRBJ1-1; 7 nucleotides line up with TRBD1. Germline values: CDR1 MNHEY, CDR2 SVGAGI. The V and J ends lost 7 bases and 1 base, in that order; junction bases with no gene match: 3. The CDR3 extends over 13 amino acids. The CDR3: CASTDRRNTEAFF. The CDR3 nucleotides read TGTGCCAGCACGGACAGGCGGAACACTGAAGCTTTCTTT.

This chain's CDR3 is CASSSWTNYGYTF. The CDR3 region has the DNA TGTGCCAGCAGTTCTTGGACTAACTATGGCTACACCTTC. This sequence joins TRBV11-2 and TRBJ1-2; D remains unclear. V was shortened by 6 bases and J by 0 bases, with 8 bases between the two germline ends. This CDR3 contains 13 residues. Germline V gene data show CDR1 as SGHAT and CDR2 as FQNNGV.

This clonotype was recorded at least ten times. The CDR3 loop reads CASSLRGPSTDTQYF. The CDR3 region has the DNA TGTGCCAGCAGTTTGAGGGGACCTAGCACAGATACGCAGTATTTT. This chain joins TRBV12-3 or TRBV12-4 and TRBJ2-3, with D possibly called TRBD1 or TRBD2 (5 bases each). V lost 3 bases to trimming and J lost 0 bases, with 10 bases between them. The CDR3 covers 15 residues.

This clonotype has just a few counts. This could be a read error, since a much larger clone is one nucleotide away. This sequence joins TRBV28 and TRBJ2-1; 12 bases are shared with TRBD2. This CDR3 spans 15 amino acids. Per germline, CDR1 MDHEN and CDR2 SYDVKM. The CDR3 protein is CAGSYLAGGVNEQFF. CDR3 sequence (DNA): TGTGCCGGCAGTTATCTAGCGGGAGGGGTCAATGAGCAGTTCTTC.

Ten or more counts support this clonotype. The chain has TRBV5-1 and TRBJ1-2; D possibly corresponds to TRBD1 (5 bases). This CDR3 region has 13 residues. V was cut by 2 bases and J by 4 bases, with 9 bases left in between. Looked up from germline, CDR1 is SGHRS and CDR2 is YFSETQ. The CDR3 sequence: CASSFRGPYGYTF. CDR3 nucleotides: TGCGCCAGCAGCTTCCGGGGCCCCTATGGCTACACCTTC. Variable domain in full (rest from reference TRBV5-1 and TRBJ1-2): KAGVTQTPRYLIKTRGQQVTLSCSPISGHRSVSWYQQTPGQGLQFLFEYFSETQRNKGNFPGRFSGRQFSNSRSEMNVSTLELGDSALYLCASSFRGPYGYTFGSGTRLTVV.